These 11 T cell receptor beta chains originate from one sample sequenced in a study of blood T cell repertoires in COVID-19. TCRdb's table, derived via immunoSEQ multiplex PCR, lists solely in-frame clones and lacks some. The sample lists fewer than 350,000 clones; 85% were seen once. The source material was PBMCs or T cells enriched from blood (not recorded which). The receptors here all came from a woman aged 50 to 60 who had recovered from COVID-19.

The CDR3 sequence is CSVGRKDKANYGYTF. The CDR3 DNA reads as TGCAGCGTTGGACGGAAAGACAAAGCTAACTATGGCTACACCTTC. The V call is TRBV29-1, the J call TRBJ1-2; unclear D gene. Deletions cut 4 bases from V and 0 bases from J, with 15 bases between. Per germline, CDR1 SQVTM and CDR2 ANQGSEA. CDR3 length: 15 residues.

The table lists this clone with a count of one. This chain joins TRBV19 and TRBJ2-5, with 10 bases lining up with TRBD1. This CDR3 comprises 15 residues. V was clipped by 5 bases and J by 5 bases; unmatched bases: 8. Germline assignment: CDR1 LNHDA and CDR2 SQIVND (reference sequence). Written as DNA, the CDR3 is TGTGCCAGTAGTTCCGGACAGGGGGTGAAGGAGACCCAGTACTTC. Amino acids: CASSSGQGVKETQYF.

The chain combines TRBV5-4 with TRBJ1-1; D remains ambiguous. Germline V CDR1 and CDR2: SGHNT, YYREEE (reference sequence). The CDR3 has 14 amino acids. Trimming left V 6 bases short and J 1 base short, with 13 bases between. In DNA, the CDR3 is TGTGCCAGCACTTGGCGTGGAGGGAACACTGAAGCTTTCTTT. This sequence encodes CASTWRGGNTEAFF.

This chain links TRBV18 with TRBJ1-6, with 7 bases aligning to TRBD1. The V segment lost 1 base and the J segment 9 bases; nucleotides outside the gene matches: 6. The length of the CDR3 is 15 residues. The germline CDR1 and CDR2 sequences are KGHSH and LQKENI. Here the CDR3 reads CASSPRDSSISPLHF. As DNA, the CDR3 is TGTGCCAGCTCACCACGGGACAGTTCAATTTCACCCCTCCACTTT. The whole variable domain, filled in from reference TRBV18 and TRBJ1-6, reads NAGVMQNPRHLVRRRGQEARLRCSPMKGHSHVYWYRQLPEEGLKFMVYLQKENIIDESGMPKERFSAEFPKEGPSILRIQQVVRGDSAAYFCASSPRDSSISPLHFGNGTRLTVT.

The chain joins TRBV2 to TRBJ1-4; D not certain. Germline lookup yields CDR1 SNHLY and CDR2 FYNNEI. The CDR3 is 14 residues long. The V end was cut by 1 base, the J end by 10 bases, with 13 bases between. The CDR3 region is CASSEVGVSRKLFF. In DNA form, the CDR3 reads TGTGCCAGCAGTGAAGTGGGAGTATCGAGAAAACTGTTTTTT.

The J gene is TRBJ2-1, the V gene TRBV27, with D maybe TRBD1 (6 bases). V dropped 4 bases and J dropped 3 bases, with 16 bases sitting between them. The CDR3 runs to 16 residues. Germline V lookup: CDR1 MNHEY, CDR2 SMNVEV (reference sequence). The CDR3 DNA reads as TGTGCCAGCAGTTCCAGCCGGGACATGAACTACAATGAGCAGTTCTTC. Translated: CASSSSRDMNYNEQFF.

The chain combines TRBV28 with TRBJ1-5; D is unresolved. Per the germline V gene, CDR1 is MDHEN and CDR2 is SYDVKM. The CDR3 covers 12 residues. Trimming removed 2 bases at V and 4 bases at J, with 3 bases between. CDR3 DNA: TGTGCCAGCAGTTTACCTAATCAGCCCCAGCATTTT. Translated: CASSLPNQPQHF.

The V and J genes are TRBV5-1 and TRBJ1-4; a possible D gene is TRBD1 (6 bases). The CDR3 sequence is 14 residues long. Trimming removed 0 bases at V and 8 bases at J, with 11 bases between. Germline CDR1 and CDR2: SGHRS and YFSETQ. Here the CDR3 reads CASSLEGGYEKLFF. In nucleotides, the CDR3 is TGCGCCAGCAGCTTGGAGGGGGGGTACGAAAAACTGTTTTTT. Complete variable domain (other parts from reference TRBV5-1 and TRBJ1-4): KAGVTQTPRYLIKTRGQQVTLSCSPISGHRSVSWYQQTPGQGLQFLFEYFSETQRNKGNFPGRFSGRQFSNSRSEMNVSTLELGDSALYLCASSLEGGYEKLFFGSGTQLSVL.

This chain uses TRBV18 with TRBJ1-1; 10 nucleotides match TRBD1. This CDR3 spans 17 amino acids. Trimming cost V 2 bases and J 0 bases; bases outside gene matches: 6. Germline V gives CDR1 KGHSH, CDR2 LQKENI. CDR3 in amino acids: CASSPSRTGGMNTEAFF. The CDR3 region has the DNA TGTGCCAGCTCACCATCTCGGACAGGGGGAATGAACACTGAAGCTTTCTTT.

This CDR3 is CASSFPRGSNQPQHF. For the CDR3, the DNA is TGTGCCAGCAGTTTCCCCAGGGGTAGCAATCAGCCCCAGCATTTT. The chain is built from TRBV28 and TRBJ1-5; tentative D call: TRBD1 (6 bases). Germline loops: CDR1 MDHEN, CDR2 SYDVKM. There are 15 residues in the CDR3. Trimming took 3 bases from V and 0 from J, leaving 9 bases between them.

This clone came up a few times. The chain combines TRBV27 with TRBJ1-2, with D maybe TRBD1 (6 bases). Trimming stripped 5 bases from V and 4 bases from J, with 11 bases between. Germline V gives CDR1 MNHEY, CDR2 SMNVEV (reference sequence). The CDR3 runs 13 residues. The DNA of the CDR3 is TGTGCCAGCAGTCCAGACAGGTCCTATGGCTACACCTTC. Its translation is CASSPDRSYGYTF.